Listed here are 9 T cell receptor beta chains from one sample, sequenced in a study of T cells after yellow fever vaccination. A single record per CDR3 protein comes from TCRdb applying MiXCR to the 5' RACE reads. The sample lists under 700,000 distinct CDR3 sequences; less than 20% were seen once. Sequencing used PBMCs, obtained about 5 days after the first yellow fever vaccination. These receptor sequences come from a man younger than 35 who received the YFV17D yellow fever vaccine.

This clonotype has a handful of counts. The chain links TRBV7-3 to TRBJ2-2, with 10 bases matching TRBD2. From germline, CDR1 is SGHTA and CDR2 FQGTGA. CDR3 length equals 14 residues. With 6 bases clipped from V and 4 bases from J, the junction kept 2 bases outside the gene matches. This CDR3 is CASRIAGGTGELFF. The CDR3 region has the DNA TGTGCCAGCAGGATAGCGGGGGGCACCGGGGAGCTGTTTTTT.

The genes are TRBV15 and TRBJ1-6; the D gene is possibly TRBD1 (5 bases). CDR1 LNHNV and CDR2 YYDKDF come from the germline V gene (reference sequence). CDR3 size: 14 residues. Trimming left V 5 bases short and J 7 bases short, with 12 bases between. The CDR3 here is CATSRGSLNSPLHF. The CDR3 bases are TGTGCCACCAGCCGGGGGAGCCTCAATTCACCCCTCCACTTT.

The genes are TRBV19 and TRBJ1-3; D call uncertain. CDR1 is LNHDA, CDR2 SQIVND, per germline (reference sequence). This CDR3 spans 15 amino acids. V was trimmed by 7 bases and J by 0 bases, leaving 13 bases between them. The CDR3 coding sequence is TGTGCCAGTATGAGGGTAGTCGCCTCTGGAAACACCATATATTTT. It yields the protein CASMRVVASGNTIYF.

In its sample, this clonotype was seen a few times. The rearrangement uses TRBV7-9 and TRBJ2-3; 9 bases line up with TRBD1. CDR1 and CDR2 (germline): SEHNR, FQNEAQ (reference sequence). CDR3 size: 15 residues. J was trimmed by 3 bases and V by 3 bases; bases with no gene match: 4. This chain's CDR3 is CASSFPGTGTDTQYF. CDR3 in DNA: TGTGCCAGCAGCTTTCCCGGGACAGGGACAGATACGCAGTATTTT.

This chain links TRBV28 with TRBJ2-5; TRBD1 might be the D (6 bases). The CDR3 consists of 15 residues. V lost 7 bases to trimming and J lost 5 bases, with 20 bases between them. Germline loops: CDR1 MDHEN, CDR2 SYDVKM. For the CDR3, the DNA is TGTGCCAGCAAAGGAATTGACAGGCCCGGGGAGACCCAGTACTTC. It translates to CASKGIDRPGETQYF.

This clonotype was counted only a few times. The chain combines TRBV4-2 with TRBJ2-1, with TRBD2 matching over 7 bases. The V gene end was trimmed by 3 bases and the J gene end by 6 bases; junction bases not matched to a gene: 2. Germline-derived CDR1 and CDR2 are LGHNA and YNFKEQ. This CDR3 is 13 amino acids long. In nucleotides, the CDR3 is TGTGCCAGCAGCCAGGGGGGGTCCAATGAGCAGTTCTTC. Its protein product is CASSQGGSNEQFF.

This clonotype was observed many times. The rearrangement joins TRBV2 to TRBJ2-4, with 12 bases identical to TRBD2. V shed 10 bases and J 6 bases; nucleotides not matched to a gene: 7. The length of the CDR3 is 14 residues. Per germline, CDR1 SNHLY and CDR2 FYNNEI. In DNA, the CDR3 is TGTGCCACCACAGGACTAGCGGGGCGAAACATTCAGTACTTC. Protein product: CATTGLAGRNIQYF.

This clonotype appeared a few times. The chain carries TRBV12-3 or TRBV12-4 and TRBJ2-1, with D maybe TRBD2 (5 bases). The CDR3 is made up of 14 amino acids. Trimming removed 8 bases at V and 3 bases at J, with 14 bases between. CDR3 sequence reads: CASRGESIYNEQFF. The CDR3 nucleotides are TGTGCCAGCCGGGGAGAGAGCATCTACAATGAGCAGTTCTTC.

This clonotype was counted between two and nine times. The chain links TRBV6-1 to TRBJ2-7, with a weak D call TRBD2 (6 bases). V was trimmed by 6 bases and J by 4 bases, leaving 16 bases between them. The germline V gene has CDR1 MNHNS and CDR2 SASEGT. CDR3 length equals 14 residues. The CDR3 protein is CASSLRDGLYEQYF. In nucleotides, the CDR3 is TGTGCCAGCAGCCTCCGGGACGGACTATACGAGCAGTACTTC.